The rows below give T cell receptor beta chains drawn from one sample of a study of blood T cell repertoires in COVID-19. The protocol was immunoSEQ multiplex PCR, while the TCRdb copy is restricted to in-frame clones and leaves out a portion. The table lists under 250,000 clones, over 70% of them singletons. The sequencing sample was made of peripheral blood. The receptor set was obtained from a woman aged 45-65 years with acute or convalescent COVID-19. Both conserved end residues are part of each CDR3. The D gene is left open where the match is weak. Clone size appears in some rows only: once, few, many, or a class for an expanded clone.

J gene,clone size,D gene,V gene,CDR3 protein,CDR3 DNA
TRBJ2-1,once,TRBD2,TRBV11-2,CASSPRAGGGTNEQFF,TGTGCCAGCAGCCCCAGAGCGGGAGGGGGTACCAATGAGCAGTTCTTC
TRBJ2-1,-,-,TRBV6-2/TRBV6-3,CASSPFPGGFSPSNEQFF,TGTGCCAGCAGTCCGTTCCCGGGGGGCTTTTCACCCTCAAATGAGCAGTTCTTC
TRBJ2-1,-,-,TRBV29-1,CSARKELYNEQFF,TGCAGCGCCCGAAAGGAGCTCTACAATGAGCAGTTCTTC
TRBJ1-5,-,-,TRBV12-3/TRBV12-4,CASSPSRVQPQHF,TGTGCCAGCAGTCCCTCCAGGGTACAGCCCCAGCATTTT
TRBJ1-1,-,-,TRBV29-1,CSVVREGGGEAFF,TGCAGCGTTGTACGCGAGGGCGGTGGGGAAGCTTTCTTT
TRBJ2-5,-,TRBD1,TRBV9,CASIGTDQETQYF,TGTGCCAGCATCGGGACAGATCAAGAGACCCAGTACTTC
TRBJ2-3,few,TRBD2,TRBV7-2,CASSLPSAGGNTDTQYF,TGTGCCAGCAGCCTACCGTCAGCGGGAGGGAACACAGATACGCAGTATTTT
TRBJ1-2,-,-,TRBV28,CASSLSAGRDYGYTF,TGTGCCAGCAGTTTAAGTGCCGGGAGGGACTATGGCTACACCTTC
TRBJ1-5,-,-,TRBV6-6,CASSPTGQPQHF,TGTGCCAGCAGCCCAACAGGGCAACCCCAGCATTTT
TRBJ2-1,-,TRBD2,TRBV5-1,CASSFGLEAGYNEQFF,TGCGCCAGCAGCTTCGGACTAGAAGCCGGATACAATGAGCAGTTCTTC
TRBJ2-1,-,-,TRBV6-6,CASGAEKYNEQFF,TGTGCCAGCGGGGCAGAGAAATACAATGAGCAGTTCTTC
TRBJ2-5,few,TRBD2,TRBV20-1,CSASPSGRETQYF,TGCAGTGCTAGTCCTAGCGGGAGGGAGACCCAGTACTTC
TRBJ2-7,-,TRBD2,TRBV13,CASSRRGLAGGPGYEQYF,TGTGCCAGCAGCCGAAGGGGGCTAGCGGGAGGGCCAGGGTACGAGCAGTACTTC
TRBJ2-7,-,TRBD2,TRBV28,CASSRTSVYEQYF,TGTGCCAGCAGTCGGACTAGCGTATACGAGCAGTACTTC
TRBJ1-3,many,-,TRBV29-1,CSAVITETIYF,TGCAGCGCCGTAATAACAGAAACCATATATTTT
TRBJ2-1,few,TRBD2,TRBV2,CASSEPSGSYNEQFF,TGTGCCAGCAGTGAACCTAGCGGGAGCTACAATGAGCAGTTCTTC
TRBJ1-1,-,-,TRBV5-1,CASSWGRGRGTEAFF,TGCGCCAGCAGCTGGGGGAGGGGCCGGGGCACTGAAGCTTTCTTT
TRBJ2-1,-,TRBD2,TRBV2,CASSRTSGRARGDEQFF,TGTGCCAGCAGTAGGACTAGCGGGAGGGCCCGAGGTGATGAGCAGTTCTTC
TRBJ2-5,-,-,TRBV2,CASSKSYRETQYF,TGTGCCAGCAGCAAATCCTACAGGGAGACCCAGTACTTC
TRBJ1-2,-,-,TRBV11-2,CASSLDPGGVEGYTF,TGTGCCAGCAGCTTAGATCCCGGCGGCGTGGAAGGCTACACCTTC
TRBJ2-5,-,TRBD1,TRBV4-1,CASSQEGFTGQGQETQYF,TGCGCCAGCAGCCAAGAAGGATTTACAGGACAGGGGCAAGAGACCCAGTACTTC
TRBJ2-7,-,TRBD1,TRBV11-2,CASSLGDRAATSLTYEQYF,TGTGCCAGCAGCTTAGGGGACAGGGCAGCAACCTCCTTAACCTACGAGCAGTACTTC
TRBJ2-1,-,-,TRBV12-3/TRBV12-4,CASSLSPGSEQFF,TGTGCCAGCAGTTTATCGCCCGGGAGTGAGCAGTTCTTC
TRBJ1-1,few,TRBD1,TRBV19,CASIRQGPVSKAFF,TGTGCCAGTATCCGACAGGGGCCGGTGTCTAAAGCTTTCTTT
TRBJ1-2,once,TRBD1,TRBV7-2,CASSPDDRGPIYGYTF,TGTGCCAGCAGCCCAGACGACAGGGGGCCCATCTATGGCTACACCTTC
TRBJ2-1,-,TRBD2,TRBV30,CAWSPTSVNEQFF,TGTGCCTGGAGCCCGACTAGCGTCAATGAGCAGTTCTTC
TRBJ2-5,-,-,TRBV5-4,CASSLMAVTQETQYF,TGTGCCAGCAGCTTGATGGCGGTGACCCAAGAGACCCAGTACTTC
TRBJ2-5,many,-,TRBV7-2,CASSLSRQETQYF,TGTGCCAGCAGCTTGAGCCGCCAAGAGACCCAGTACTTC
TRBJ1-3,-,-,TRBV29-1,CSVEAPGSDTIYF,TGCAGCGTTGAGGCGCCCGGGTCGGACACCATATATTTT
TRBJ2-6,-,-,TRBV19,CASSNLLGSGAGANVLTF,TGTGCCAGTAGTAACCTTTTGGGATCAGGGGCTGGGGCCAACGTCCTGACTTTC
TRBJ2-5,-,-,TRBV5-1,CASSRRPGTPEETQYF,TGCGCCAGCAGCCGGAGGCCCGGGACACCCGAAGAGACCCAGTACTTC
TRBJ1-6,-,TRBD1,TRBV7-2,CASSFGTGGSPLHF,TGTGCCAGCAGCTTCGGGACAGGGGGTTCACCCCTCCACTTT
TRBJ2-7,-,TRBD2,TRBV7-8,CASSSLSGSGYEQYF,TGTGCCAGCAGCTCCCTTAGCGGGAGCGGGTACGAGCAGTACTTC
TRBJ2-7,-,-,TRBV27,CASSQIQGYEQYF,TGTGCCAGCAGTCAAATACAGGGCTACGAGCAGTACTTC
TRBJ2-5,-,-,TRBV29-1,CSDTRGGNQETQYF,TGCAGCGACACAAGGGGGGGGAACCAAGAGACCCAGTACTTC
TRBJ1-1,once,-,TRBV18,CASSPGTATGGNGTEAFF,TGTGCCAGCTCACCGGGCACTGCGACAGGCGGTAATGGTACTGAAGCTTTCTTT
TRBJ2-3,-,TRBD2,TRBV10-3,CAISSLAETSTDTQYF,TGTGCCATCAGTTCTCTAGCGGAGACAAGCACAGATACGCAGTATTTT
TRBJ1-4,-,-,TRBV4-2,CASSPRGLGREEEKLFF,TGTGCCAGCAGTCCTCGGGGGTTGGGCCGGGAGGAGGAAAAACTGTTTTTT
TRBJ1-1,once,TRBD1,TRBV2,CASSGRGRGSAEAFF,TGTGCCAGCAGTGGAAGGGGCAGGGGGTCGGCTGAAGCTTTCTTT
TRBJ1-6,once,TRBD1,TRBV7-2,CASSLAPTGQGNSPLHF,TGTGCCAGCAGCTTAGCCCCAACGGGACAGGGGAATTCACCCCTCCACTTT
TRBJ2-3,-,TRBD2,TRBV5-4,CASSLGLAGVYTQYF,TGTGCCAGCAGCTTGGGGCTAGCGGGAGTTTATACGCAGTATTTT
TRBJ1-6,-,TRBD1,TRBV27,CASGRDRNSPLHF,TGTGCCAGCGGCCGGGACAGAAATTCACCCCTCCACTTT
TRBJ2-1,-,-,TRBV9,CASSVNRDGEQFF,TGTGCCAGCAGCGTGAACAGGGATGGTGAGCAGTTCTTC
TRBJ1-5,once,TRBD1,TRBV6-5,CASSPDRDDQPQHF,TGTGCCAGCAGCCCGGACAGGGATGATCAGCCCCAGCATTTT
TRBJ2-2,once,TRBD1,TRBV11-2,CASLRGQGRTGELFF,TGTGCCAGCTTGCGAGGACAGGGTCGCACCGGGGAGCTGTTTTTT
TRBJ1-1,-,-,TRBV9,CASSARQTGGNTEAFF,TGTGCCAGCAGCGCAAGACAGACCGGGGGGAACACTGAAGCTTTCTTT
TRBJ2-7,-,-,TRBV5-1,CASSLGTEVLSYEQYF,TGCGCCAGCAGCTTGGGGACAGAAGTTCTATCCTACGAGCAGTACTTC
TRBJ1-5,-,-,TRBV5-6,CARSLGGGFNQPQHF,TGTGCCCGCAGCTTGGGGGGGGGCTTCAATCAGCCCCAGCATTTT
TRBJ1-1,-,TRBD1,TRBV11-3,CASSLGQGNTEAFF,TGTGCCAGCAGCTTGGGACAGGGGAACACTGAAGCTTTCTTT
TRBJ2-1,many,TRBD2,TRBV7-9,CASSISGTSGYNEQFF,TGTGCCAGCAGCATCTCCGGGACTAGCGGCTACAATGAGCAGTTCTTC
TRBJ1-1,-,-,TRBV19,CASSIGTGSYTEAFF,TGTGCCAGTAGTATAGGTACGGGGAGCTACACTGAAGCTTTCTTT
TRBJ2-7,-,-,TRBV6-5,CASNSPGGSEQYF,TGTGCCAGCAACTCACCGGGTGGCTCCGAGCAGTACTTC
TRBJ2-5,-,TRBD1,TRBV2,CASSPGQGETQYF,TGTGCCAGCAGTCCGGGACAGGGCGAGACCCAGTACTTC
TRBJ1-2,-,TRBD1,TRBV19,CASSNGQVIHYGYTF,TGTGCCAGTAGTAACGGACAGGTGATACACTATGGCTACACCTTC
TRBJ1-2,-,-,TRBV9,CASSGDRNGYTF,TGTGCCAGCAGCGGCGACAGAAATGGCTACACCTTC